This passage covers 5 T cell receptor beta chains from one sample sequenced in a study of OX40 agonist ivuxolimab in advanced cancers. Assay used: immunoSEQ multiplex PCR; TCRdb lists only in-frame clones, some missing. The data show over 90,000 clones, over 75% seen once. The sequencing here drew on CD4+ or CD8+ T cells sorted from blood, taken in a trial of the OX40 agonist ivuxolimab. Every receptor here comes from an adult with an advanced solid tumor such as melanoma, head and neck, liver or kidney cancer.

The chain employs TRBV5-1 and TRBJ1-1; maybe TRBD1 (6 bases). Trimming took off 2 bases at V and 4 bases at J, with 12 bases between the two ends. The V gene's germline CDR1 is SGHRS and CDR2 YFSETQ. The CDR3 contains 14 residues. CDR3 sequence reads: CASSFSGHSTEAFF. The CDR3 DNA reads as TGCGCCAGCAGCTTTTCGGGACACAGCACTGAAGCTTTCTTT.

The count of this clone is one. The genes are TRBV6-5 and TRBJ2-5; TRBD1 agrees at 8 bases. Germline V gene data show CDR1 as MNHEY and CDR2 as SVGAGI. The length of the CDR3 is 15 residues. J was trimmed by 5 bases and V by 5 bases; bases with no gene match: 10. The CDR3 protein is CASSAGTGSRETQYF. CDR3 DNA: TGTGCCAGCAGTGCAGGGACAGGCTCCCGGGAGACCCAGTACTTC.

This clone was detected a few times. This chain uses TRBV6-1 with TRBJ2-5; tentative D call: TRBD1 (6 bases). CDR1 is MNHNS, CDR2 SASEGT, per germline. The CDR3 loop spans 13 amino acids. Between the trimmed V and J ends, which lost 7 bases and 2 bases, there was a span of 11 bases. As DNA, the CDR3 is TGTGCCAGCAATTTACAGGGTCAAGAGACCCAGTACTTC. Amino acid sequence: CASNLQGQETQYF.

This chain connects TRBV7-8 to TRBJ1-4; 7 bases are a match to TRBD1. V gave up 3 bases and J gave up 6 bases; unmatched junction bases: 4. The CDR3 is 14 amino acids. Germline-derived CDR1 and CDR2 are SGHVS and FQNEAQ. The CDR3 is CASSLTGYDEKLFF. DNA for the CDR3: TGTGCCAGCAGCTTGACAGGGTATGATGAAAAACTGTTTTTT.

The chain carries TRBV27 and TRBJ2-6; TRBD1 matches at 7 bases. Germline-derived CDR1 and CDR2 are MNHEY and SMNVEV (reference sequence). The CDR3 is made up of 17 amino acids. J was trimmed by 0 bases and V by 4 bases; bases with no gene match: 6. CDR3 sequence reads: CASSYLTGSSGANVLTF. Here the CDR3 DNA reads TGTGCCAGCAGTTACTTGACAGGGAGCTCTGGGGCCAACGTCCTGACTTTC.